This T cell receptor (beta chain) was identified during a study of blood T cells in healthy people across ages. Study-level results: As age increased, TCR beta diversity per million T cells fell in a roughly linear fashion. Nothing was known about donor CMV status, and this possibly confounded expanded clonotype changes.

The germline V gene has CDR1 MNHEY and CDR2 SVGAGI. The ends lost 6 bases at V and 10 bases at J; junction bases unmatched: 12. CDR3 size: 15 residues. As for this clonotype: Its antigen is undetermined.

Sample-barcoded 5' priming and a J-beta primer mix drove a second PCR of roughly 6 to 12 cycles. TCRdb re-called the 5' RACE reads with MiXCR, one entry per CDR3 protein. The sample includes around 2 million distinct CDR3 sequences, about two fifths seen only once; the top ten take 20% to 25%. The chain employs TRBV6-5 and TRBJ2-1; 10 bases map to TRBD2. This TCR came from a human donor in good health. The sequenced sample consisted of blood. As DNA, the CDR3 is TGTGCCAGCAGCCCTGGAGCGGGGGGGGGCTACGAGCAGTTCTTC. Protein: CASSPGAGGGYEQFF.